The subject of this entry is one T cell receptor (beta chain). The junction does not match germline at one end; this may be a read error. The data belong to a study of cytomegalovirus exposure and HLA in healthy donors. Both 60 Vbeta primers and 13 Jbeta primers went into the PCR. The assay was immunoSEQ multiplex PCR, and TCRdb's table has in-frame clones only and misses some. The repertoire holds fewer than 200,000 clones, with approximately 84% as singletons. The germline CDR1 and CDR2 sequences are MNHEY and SVGAGI. The CDR3 spans 12 residues. Healthy individuals who donated bone marrow served as the donors.

Input material: PBMCs. V gene TRBV6-5 combines with J gene TRBJ1-2; D unresolved. The receptor was isolated from a woman aged 50 to 60 in good health and CMV-seropositive. The chain's CDR3 is CVSSEYSYGYTF. CDR3 sequence (DNA): TGTGTCAGCAGCGAATACAGCTATGGCTACACCTTC.